The next 9 T cell receptor beta chains were all read from a single sample in a study of T cell responses to AZD1222 COVID-19 vaccine. Clones were read by immunoSEQ multiplex PCR, and TCRdb kept only the in-frame ones, dropping some. The sample yields 110,000 or so clones, 85% to 90% seen once. This material consisted of peripheral blood, taken on day 0 of AZD1222 vaccination. The receptor set was obtained from an adult in good health.

V and J are TRBV28 and TRBJ1-5; 9 nucleotides align to TRBD1. Germline V gene sequence: CDR1 MDHEN, CDR2 SYDVKM. J was trimmed by 7 bases and V by 4 bases; bases with no gene match: 11. The CDR3 totals 16 residues. The CDR3 DNA reads TGTGCCAGCAGTTCCTCGGGACAGGGATCTGGACAGCCCCAGCATTTT. Protein: CASSSSGQGSGQPQHF.

This rearrangement joins TRBV19 to TRBJ2-7; D not resolved. Looked up from germline, CDR1 is LNHDA and CDR2 is SQIVND (reference sequence). V was trimmed by 5 bases and J by 7 bases, leaving 12 bases between them. The CDR3 has 12 amino acids. The CDR3 DNA is TGTGCCAGTAGTGGCCCGCCTGAGGAGCAGTACTTC. This sequence encodes CASSGPPEEQYF. The entire variable domain, with the rest obtained from reference TRBV19 and TRBJ2-7, is as follows: DGGITQSPKYLFRKEGQNVTLSCEQNLNHDAMYWYRQDPGQGLRLIYYSQIVNDFQKGDIAEGYSVSREKKESFPLTVTSAQKNPTAFYLCASSGPPEEQYFGPGTRLTVT.

This clone appeared a single time. Distinct nucleotide sequences in the sample also encode this CDR3. This chain links TRBV5-1 with TRBJ2-1; D ambiguous. V lost 0 bases, J lost 6 bases, and 7 bases lay in between. In germline, CDR1 is SGHRS, CDR2 YFSETQ. This CDR3 is 13 amino acids long. CDR3 DNA: TGCGCCAGCAGCTTGGGACTGACCAATGAGCAGTTCTTC. Amino acid sequence: CASSLGLTNEQFF.

This chain links TRBV15 with TRBJ1-1; D gene unclear. The germline gives CDR1 LNHNV, CDR2 YYDKDF (reference sequence). Trimming took off 1 base at V and 0 bases at J, with 9 bases between the two ends. There are 15 residues in the CDR3. This CDR3 is CATSRGLQMNTEAFF. In DNA form, the CDR3 reads TGTGCCACCAGCAGAGGGCTACAGATGAACACTGAAGCTTTCTTT.

The V and J genes are TRBV28 and TRBJ1-4, with TRBD1 matching over 7 bases. V shed 6 bases and J 0 bases; nucleotides not matched to a gene: 4. Germline CDR1 and CDR2: MDHEN and SYDVKM. CDR3 length: 15 amino acids. CDR3 loop: CASSPGGATNEKLFF. The CDR3 bases are TGTGCCAGCAGCCCAGGGGGGGCAACTAATGAAAAACTGTTTTTT.

Here the CDR3 reads CASSVGEVNTEAFF. CDR3 coding DNA: TGTGCCAGCAGCGTAGGTGAGGTGAACACTGAAGCTTTCTTT. The V call is TRBV9, the J call TRBJ1-1, with D hard to call. Germline CDR1 is SGDLS and CDR2 is YYNGEE. The CDR3 sequence is 14 residues long. V was trimmed by 0 bases and J by 0 bases, leaving 6 bases between them.

The chain links TRBV18 to TRBJ2-6; D remains ambiguous. The CDR3 covers 15 residues. Germline V gene data show CDR1 as KGHSH and CDR2 as LQKENI. Trimming took off 0 bases at V and 4 bases at J, with 7 bases between the two ends. The CDR3 spells CASSPPVAGANVLTF. CDR3 in DNA: TGTGCCAGCTCACCACCGGTTGCCGGGGCCAACGTCCTGACTTTC.

CDR3 DNA: TGTGCCATCAGTGCACAGGGGGCTCGTGGCTACACCTTC. Protein sequence: CAISAQGARGYTF. The chain combines TRBV10-3 with TRBJ1-2; 9 nucleotides align to TRBD1. This CDR3 comprises 13 residues. Germline loops: CDR1 ENHRY, CDR2 SYGVKD. After removal of 4 bases from V and 7 bases from J, the junction contained 4 bases not matched to a gene.

The CDR3 DNA reads as TGTGCCATCAGTGACCGGGAAGATACGCAGTATTTT. Its protein is CAISDREDTQYF. The gene calls are TRBV10-3 and TRBJ2-3; tentatively, D is TRBD2 (5 bases). Germline V gene lookup returns CDR1 ENHRY and CDR2 SYGVKD. Trimming removed 3 bases at V and 5 bases at J, with 6 bases between. The length of the CDR3 is 12 residues.